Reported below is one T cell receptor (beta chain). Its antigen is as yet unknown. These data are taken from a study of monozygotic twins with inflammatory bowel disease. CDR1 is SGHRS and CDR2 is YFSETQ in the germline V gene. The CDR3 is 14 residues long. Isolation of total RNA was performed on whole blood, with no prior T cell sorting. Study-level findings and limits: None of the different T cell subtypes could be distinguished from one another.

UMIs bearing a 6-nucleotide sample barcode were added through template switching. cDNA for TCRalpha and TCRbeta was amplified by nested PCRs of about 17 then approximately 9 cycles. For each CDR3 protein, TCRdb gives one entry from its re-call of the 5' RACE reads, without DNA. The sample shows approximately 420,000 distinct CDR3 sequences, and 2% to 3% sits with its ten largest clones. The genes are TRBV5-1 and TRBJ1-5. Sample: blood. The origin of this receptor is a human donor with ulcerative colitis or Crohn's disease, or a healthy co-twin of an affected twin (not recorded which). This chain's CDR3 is CASSLLGGNQPQHF.